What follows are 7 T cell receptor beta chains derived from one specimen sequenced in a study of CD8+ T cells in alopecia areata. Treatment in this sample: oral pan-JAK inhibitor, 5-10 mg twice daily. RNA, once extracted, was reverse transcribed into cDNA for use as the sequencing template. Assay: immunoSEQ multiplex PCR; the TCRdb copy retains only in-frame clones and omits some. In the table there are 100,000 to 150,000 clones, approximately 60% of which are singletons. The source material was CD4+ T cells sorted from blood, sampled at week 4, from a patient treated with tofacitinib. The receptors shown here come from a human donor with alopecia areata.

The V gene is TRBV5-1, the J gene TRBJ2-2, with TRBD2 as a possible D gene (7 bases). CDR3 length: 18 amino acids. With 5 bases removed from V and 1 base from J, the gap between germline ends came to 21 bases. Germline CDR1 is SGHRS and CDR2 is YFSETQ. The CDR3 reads CASSLSLLGGRNTGELFF. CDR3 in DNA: TGCGCCAGCAGTTTGAGCCTCCTCGGGGGGCGGAACACCGGGGAGCTGTTTTTT.

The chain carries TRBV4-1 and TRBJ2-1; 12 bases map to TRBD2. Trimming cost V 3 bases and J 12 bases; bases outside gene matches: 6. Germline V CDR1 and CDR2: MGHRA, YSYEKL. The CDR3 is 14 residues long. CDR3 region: CASSQLAGGLVQFF. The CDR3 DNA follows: TGCGCCAGCAGCCAGCTAGCGGGGGGGCTTGTGCAGTTCTTC.

CDR3 nucleotide sequence: TGCGCCAGCAGTGACCAGGGGAAAGGCTACGAGCAGTACTTC. Translating gives CASSDQGKGYEQYF. V and J are TRBV10-2 and TRBJ2-7; weak D call: TRBD1 (6 bases). The CDR3 is 14 amino acids. CDR1 is WSHSY, CDR2 SAAADI, per germline. V lost 3 bases and J 3 bases, leaving 12 bases between the germline ends.

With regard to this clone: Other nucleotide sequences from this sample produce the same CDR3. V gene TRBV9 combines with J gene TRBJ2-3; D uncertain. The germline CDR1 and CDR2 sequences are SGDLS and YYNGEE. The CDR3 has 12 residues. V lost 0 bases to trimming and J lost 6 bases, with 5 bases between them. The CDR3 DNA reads TGTGCCAGCAGCGTAGTTGGGGATACGCAGTATTTT. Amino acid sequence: CASSVVGDTQYF.

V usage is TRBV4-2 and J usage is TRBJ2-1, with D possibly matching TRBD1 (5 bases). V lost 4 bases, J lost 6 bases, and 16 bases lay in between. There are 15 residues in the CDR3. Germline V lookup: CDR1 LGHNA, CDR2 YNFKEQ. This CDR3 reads CASSPDKVGSNEQFF. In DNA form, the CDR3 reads TGTGCCAGCAGCCCGGACAAGGTCGGATCCAATGAGCAGTTCTTC.

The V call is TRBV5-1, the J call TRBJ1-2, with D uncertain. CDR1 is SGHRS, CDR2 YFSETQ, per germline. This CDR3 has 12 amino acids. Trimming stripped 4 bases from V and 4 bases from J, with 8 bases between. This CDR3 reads CASSQESYGYTF. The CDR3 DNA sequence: TGCGCCAGCAGCCAAGAATCCTATGGCTACACCTTC.

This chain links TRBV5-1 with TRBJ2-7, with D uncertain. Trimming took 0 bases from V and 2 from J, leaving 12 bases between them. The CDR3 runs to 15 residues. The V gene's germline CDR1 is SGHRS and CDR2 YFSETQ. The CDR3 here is CASSLGRSIAYEQYF. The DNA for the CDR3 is TGCGCCAGCAGCTTGGGAAGGAGTATCGCCTACGAGCAGTACTTC.